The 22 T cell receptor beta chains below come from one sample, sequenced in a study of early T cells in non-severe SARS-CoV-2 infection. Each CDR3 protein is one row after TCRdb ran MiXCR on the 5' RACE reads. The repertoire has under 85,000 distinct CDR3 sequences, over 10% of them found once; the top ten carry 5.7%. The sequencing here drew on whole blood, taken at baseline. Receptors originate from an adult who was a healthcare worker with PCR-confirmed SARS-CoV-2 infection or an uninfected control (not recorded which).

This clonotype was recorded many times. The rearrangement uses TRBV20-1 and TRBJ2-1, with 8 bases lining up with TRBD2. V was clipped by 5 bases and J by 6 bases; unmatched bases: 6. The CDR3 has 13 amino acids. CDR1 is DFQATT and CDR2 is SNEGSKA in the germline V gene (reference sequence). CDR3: CSASGGLGNEQFF. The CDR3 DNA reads TGCAGTGCTTCGGGGGGGCTCGGCAATGAGCAGTTCTTC.

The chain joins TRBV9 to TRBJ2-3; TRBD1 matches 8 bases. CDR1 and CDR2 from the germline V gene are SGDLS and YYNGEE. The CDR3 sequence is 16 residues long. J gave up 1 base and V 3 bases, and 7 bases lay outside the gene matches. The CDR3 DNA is TGTGCCAGCAGCGCCTTCTCGGGACAGGGCACAGATACGCAGTATTTT. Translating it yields CASSAFSGQGTDTQYF. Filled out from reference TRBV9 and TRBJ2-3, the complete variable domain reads DSGVTQTPKHLITATGQRVTLRCSPRSGDLSVYWYQQSLDQGLQFLIQYYNGEERAKGNILERFSAQQFPDLHSELNLSSLELGDSALYFCASSAFSGQGTDTQYFGPGTRLTVL.

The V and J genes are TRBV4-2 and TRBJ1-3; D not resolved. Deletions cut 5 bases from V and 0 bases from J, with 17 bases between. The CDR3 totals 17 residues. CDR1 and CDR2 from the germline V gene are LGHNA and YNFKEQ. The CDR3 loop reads CASSSDPAGSSGNTIYF. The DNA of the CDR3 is TGTGCCAGCAGCTCAGACCCCGCCGGTAGCTCTGGAAACACCATATATTTT.

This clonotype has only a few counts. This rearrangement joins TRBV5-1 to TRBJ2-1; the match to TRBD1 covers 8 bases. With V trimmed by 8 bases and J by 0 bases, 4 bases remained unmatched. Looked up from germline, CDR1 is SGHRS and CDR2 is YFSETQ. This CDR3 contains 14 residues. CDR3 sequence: CARGQVSSYNEQFF. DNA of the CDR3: TGCGCCAGGGGACAGGTGAGCTCCTACAATGAGCAGTTCTTC.

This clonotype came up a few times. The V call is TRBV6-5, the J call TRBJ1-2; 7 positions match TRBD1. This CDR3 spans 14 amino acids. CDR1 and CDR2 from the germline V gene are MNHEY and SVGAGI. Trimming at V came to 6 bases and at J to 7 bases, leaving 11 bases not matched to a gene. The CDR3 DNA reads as TGTGCCAGCAGCCCAAACCCAGGGGGTCGTGGCTACACCTTC. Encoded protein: CASSPNPGGRGYTF.

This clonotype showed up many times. The CDR3 region is CASSPRDRSNGNTIYF. The CDR3 DNA sequence: TGTGCCAGCAGTCCTCGGGACCGATCGAATGGAAACACCATATATTTT. The rearrangement joins TRBV12-3 or TRBV12-4 to TRBJ1-3; D is perhaps TRBD1 (5 bases). V was cut by 5 bases and J by 3 bases, with 17 bases left in between. The CDR3 covers 16 residues.

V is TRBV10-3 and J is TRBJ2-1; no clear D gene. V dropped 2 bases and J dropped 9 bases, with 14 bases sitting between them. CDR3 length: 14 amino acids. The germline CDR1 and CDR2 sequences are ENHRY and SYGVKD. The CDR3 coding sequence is TGTGCCATCAGTGAGCGTCGCGATGATATTGAGCAGTTCTTC. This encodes CAISERRDDIEQFF.

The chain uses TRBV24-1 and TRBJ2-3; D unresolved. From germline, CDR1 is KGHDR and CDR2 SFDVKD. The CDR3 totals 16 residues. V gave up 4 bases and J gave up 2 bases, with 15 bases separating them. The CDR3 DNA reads TGTGCCACCAGTGACCCCGACCAGCGAAACACAGATACGCAGTATTTT. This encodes CATSDPDQRNTDTQYF.

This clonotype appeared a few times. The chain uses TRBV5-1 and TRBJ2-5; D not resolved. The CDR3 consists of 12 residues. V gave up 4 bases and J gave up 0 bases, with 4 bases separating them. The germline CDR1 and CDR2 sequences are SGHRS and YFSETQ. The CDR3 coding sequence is TGCGCCAGCAGCACGGACCAAGAGACCCAGTACTTC. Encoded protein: CASSTDQETQYF.

In DNA, the CDR3 is TGTGCCAGCGGCAGGGACCAAGAGACCCAGTACTTC. As protein: CASGRDQETQYF. The rearrangement joins TRBV7-9 to TRBJ2-5, with a weak D call TRBD1 (5 bases). Germline CDR1 SEHNR, CDR2 FQNEAQ (reference sequence). This CDR3 has 12 amino acids. V lost 8 bases to trimming and J lost 0 bases, with 7 bases between them.

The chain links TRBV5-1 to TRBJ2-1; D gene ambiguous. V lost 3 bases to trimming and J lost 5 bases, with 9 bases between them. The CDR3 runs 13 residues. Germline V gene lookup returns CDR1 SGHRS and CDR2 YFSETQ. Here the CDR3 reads CASSSNANNEQFF. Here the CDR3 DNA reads TGCGCCAGCAGCTCGAACGCCAACAATGAGCAGTTCTTC.

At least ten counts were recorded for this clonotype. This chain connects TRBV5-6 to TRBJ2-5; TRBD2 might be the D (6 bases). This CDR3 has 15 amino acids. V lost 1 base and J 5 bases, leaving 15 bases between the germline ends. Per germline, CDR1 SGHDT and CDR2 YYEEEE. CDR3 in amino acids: CASSLRTLGGETQYF. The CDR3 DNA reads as TGTGCCAGCAGCTTGCGGACTCTTGGAGGGGAGACCCAGTACTTC.

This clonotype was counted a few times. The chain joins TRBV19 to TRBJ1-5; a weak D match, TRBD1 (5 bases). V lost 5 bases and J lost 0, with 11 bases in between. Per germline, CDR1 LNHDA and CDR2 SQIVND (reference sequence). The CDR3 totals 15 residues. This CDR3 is CASSRLGPSNQPQHF. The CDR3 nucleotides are TGTGCCAGTAGTCGGTTGGGACCTAGCAATCAGCCCCAGCATTTT.

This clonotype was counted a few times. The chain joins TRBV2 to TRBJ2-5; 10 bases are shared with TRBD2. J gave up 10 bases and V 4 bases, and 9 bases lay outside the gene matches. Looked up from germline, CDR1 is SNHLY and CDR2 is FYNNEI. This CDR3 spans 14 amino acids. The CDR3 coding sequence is TGTGCCAGCAGTGTACTAGCGGGGAGAAGAGACCAGTACTTC. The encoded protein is CASSVLAGRRDQYF.

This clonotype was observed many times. The CDR3 region is CASSRTSGGHFTDTQYF. In DNA, the CDR3 is TGTGCCAGCAGCAGGACTAGCGGGGGACATTTCACAGATACGCAGTATTTT. The genes are TRBV7-9 and TRBJ2-3; TRBD2 matches 13 bases. Germline trimming cut 5 bases from V and 2 bases from J; bases unmatched to any gene: 7. CDR1 and CDR2 (germline): SEHNR, FQNEAQ (reference sequence). The CDR3 runs to 17 residues.

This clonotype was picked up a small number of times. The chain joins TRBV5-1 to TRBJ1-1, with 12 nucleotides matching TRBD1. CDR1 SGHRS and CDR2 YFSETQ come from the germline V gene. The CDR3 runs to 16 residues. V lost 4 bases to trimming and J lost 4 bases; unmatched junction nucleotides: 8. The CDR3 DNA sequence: TGCGCCAGCAGCCCGGGGACAGGGGGCGCGGGCACTGAAGCTTTCTTT. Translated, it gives CASSPGTGGAGTEAFF.

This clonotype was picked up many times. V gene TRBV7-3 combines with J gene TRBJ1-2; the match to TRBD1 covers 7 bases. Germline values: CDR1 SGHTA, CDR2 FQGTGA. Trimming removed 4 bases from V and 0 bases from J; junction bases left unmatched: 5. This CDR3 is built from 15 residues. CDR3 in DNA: TGTGCCAGCAGCTCGACAGGGAACCCTAACTATGGCTACACCTTC. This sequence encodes CASSSTGNPNYGYTF. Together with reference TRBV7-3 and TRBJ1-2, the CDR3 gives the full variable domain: GAGVSQTPSNKVTEKGKYVELRCDPISGHTALYWYRQSLGQGPEFLIYFQGTGAADDSGLPNDRFFAVRPEGSVSTLKIQRTERGDSAVYLCASSSTGNPNYGYTFGSGTRLTVV.

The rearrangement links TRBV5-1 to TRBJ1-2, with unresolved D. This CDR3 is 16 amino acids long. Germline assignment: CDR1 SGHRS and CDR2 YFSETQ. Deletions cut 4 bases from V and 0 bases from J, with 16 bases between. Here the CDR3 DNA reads TGCGCCAGCAGCCATAATGGGGAACTTTCTAACTATGGCTACACCTTC. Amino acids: CASSHNGELSNYGYTF.

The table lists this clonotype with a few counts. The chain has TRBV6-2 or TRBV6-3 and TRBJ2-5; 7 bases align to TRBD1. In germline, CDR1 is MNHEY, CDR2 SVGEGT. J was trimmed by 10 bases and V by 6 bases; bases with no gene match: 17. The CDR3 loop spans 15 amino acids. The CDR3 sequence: CASRPNYGQAWDQYF. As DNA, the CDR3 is TGTGCCAGCAGACCTAATTACGGACAGGCTTGGGACCAGTACTTC.

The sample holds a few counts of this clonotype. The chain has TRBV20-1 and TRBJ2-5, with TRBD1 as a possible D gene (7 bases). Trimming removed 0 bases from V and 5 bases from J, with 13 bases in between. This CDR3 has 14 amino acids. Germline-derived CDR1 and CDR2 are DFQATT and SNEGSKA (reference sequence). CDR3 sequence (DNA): TGCAGTGCTAGAGATAGGAGGGGGCAGGAGACCCAGTACTTC. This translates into CSARDRRGQETQYF.

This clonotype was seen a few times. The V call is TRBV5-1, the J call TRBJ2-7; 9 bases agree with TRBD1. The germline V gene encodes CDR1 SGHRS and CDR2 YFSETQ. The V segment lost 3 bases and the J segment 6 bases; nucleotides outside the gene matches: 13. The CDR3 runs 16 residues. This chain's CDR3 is CASSWPEQGAQIEQYF. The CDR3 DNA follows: TGCGCCAGCAGCTGGCCCGAACAGGGGGCGCAAATCGAGCAGTACTTC.

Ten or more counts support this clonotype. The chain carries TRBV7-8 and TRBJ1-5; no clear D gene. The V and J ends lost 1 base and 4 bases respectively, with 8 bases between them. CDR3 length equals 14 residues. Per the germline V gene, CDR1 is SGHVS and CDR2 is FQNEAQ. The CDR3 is CASSLEIWNQPQHF. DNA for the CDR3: TGTGCCAGCAGCTTAGAGATTTGGAATCAGCCCCAGCATTTT.